Below, one T cell receptor beta chain is given with its context. CDR3 length: 14 residues. Germline CDR1 is WNHNN and CDR2 is SYGVQD (reference sequence). V shed 4 bases and J 8 bases; nucleotides not matched to a gene: 3. This sample is part of a study of T cells in Graves' hyperthyroidism and ophthalmopathy. Regions amplified from RNA transcripts were the TCR beta CDR3 regions. The primer set for the first-round RT-PCR of the TCR CDR3 was HTBI. TCRdb reprocessed the multiplex PCR reads with MiXCR, giving one entry per CDR3 protein. Here the sample spans a few hundred thousand distinct CDR3 sequences, approximately 15% being singletons.

The source of this sequence is a woman aged 30 to 39 with Graves' hyperthyroidism that later progressed to Graves' ophthalmopathy. Material for sequencing was blood. V and J are TRBV10-1 and TRBJ2-1, with 12 bases fitting TRBD2. The CDR3 is CASSGLAGVHEQFF. The CDR3 DNA sequence: TGCGCCAGCAGTGGACTAGCGGGAGTGCATGAGCAGTTCTTC.